These 32 T cell receptor beta chains were all obtained from the same sample, sequenced in a study of technical replicates of blood from several donors. TCRdb keeps only in-frame clones here, not all; method: immunoSEQ multiplex PCR. This table has 40,000 to 65,000 clones, around 84% appearing once. Sequencing was done on a sample of PBMCs. These receptor sequences come from a human donor in good health. Some clones in this sample may be carry-over from other donors' samples.

The V call is TRBV12-5, the J call TRBJ2-1; D perhaps matches TRBD2 (6 bases). From germline, CDR1 is LGHNT and CDR2 FRNRAP. Trimming removed 6 bases at V and 9 bases at J, with 6 bases between. CDR3 length: 10 amino acids. The CDR3 sequence is CASGGSEQFF. CDR3 nucleotide sequence: TGTGCTAGTGGCGGGAGTGAGCAGTTCTTC. Using reference TRBV12-5 and TRBJ2-1 for the parts outside the CDR3, the full variable domain is DARVTQTPRHKVTEMGQEVTMRCQPILGHNTVFWYRQTMMQGLELLAYFRNRAPLDDSGMPKDRFSAEMPDATLATLKIQPSEPRDSAVYFCASGGSEQFFGPGTRLTVL.

The chain joins TRBV5-6 to TRBJ1-1, with 12 bases aligning to TRBD1. The ends lost 5 bases at V and 11 bases at J; junction bases unmatched: 10. CDR3 length equals 14 residues. Looked up from germline, CDR1 is SGHDT and CDR2 is YYEEEE. The CDR3 spells CASSWTGTGGIAFF. CDR3 DNA sequence: TGTGCCAGCAGTTGGACCGGGACAGGGGGCATCGCTTTCTTT.

The CDR3 here is CASSQEPTGSVEQYF. The CDR3 coding sequence is TGCGCCAGCAGCCAAGAACCTACAGGGAGTGTCGAGCAGTACTTC. The rearrangement joins TRBV4-3 to TRBJ2-7; TRBD1 might be the D (6 bases). With 0 bases removed from V and 6 bases from J, the gap between germline ends came to 15 bases. Germline V gene lookup returns CDR1 LGHNA and CDR2 YSLEER. The CDR3 has 15 amino acids.

The chain carries TRBV7-2 and TRBJ2-1; TRBD1 agrees at 8 bases. After removal of 2 bases from V and 4 bases from J, the junction contained 4 bases not matched to a gene. This CDR3 is built from 15 residues. CDR1 is SGHTA, CDR2 FQGNSA, per germline. The CDR3 region is CASSLSGQGYNEQFF. The DNA of the CDR3 is TGTGCCAGCAGCTTAAGTGGACAGGGTTACAATGAGCAGTTCTTC. The full variable domain, in which reference TRBV7-2 and TRBJ2-1 provide the parts outside the CDR3, is GAGVSQSPSNKVTEKGKDVELRCDPISGHTALYWYRQSLGQGLEFLIYFQGNSAPDKSGLPSDRFSAERTGGSVSTLTIQRTQQEDSAVYLCASSLSGQGYNEQFFGPGTRLTVL.

This clone appeared a few times. The chain links TRBV29-1 to TRBJ1-2; 8 nucleotides agree with TRBD1. The length of the CDR3 is 14 residues. The germline V gene encodes CDR1 SQVTM and CDR2 ANQGSEA. Losses at the gene ends were 0 bases for V and 5 bases for J; bases not matched to a gene: 5. CDR3: CSVEEGRGHYGYTF. Written as DNA, the CDR3 is TGCAGCGTTGAAGAAGGCAGGGGGCATTATGGCTACACCTTC.

This chain joins TRBV7-6 and TRBJ2-7, with a possible D match to TRBD1 (6 bases). V was clipped by 5 bases and J by 4 bases, with 21 bases between them. CDR3 length equals 16 residues. The germline V gene has CDR1 SGHVS and CDR2 FNYEAQ. The CDR3 DNA follows: TGTGCCAGCAGCGGGACAATTCATGTTGGGTCATACGAGCAGTACTTC. Translating gives CASSGTIHVGSYEQYF.

V gene TRBV18 combines with J gene TRBJ2-2, with 8 bases aligning to TRBD1. Germline CDR1 KGHSH, CDR2 LQKENI. This CDR3 spans 15 amino acids. V trimming: 1 base; J trimming: 4 bases; junction bases outside the gene matches: 2. CDR3 DNA: TGTGCCAGCTCACCACGACAGGGGCTCACCGGGGAGCTGTTTTTT. Its protein is CASSPRQGLTGELFF.

The chain has TRBV30 and TRBJ1-1; 9 positions match TRBD1. Germline CDR1 and CDR2: GTSNPN and SVGIG (reference sequence). This CDR3 is built from 15 residues. V lost 6 bases to trimming and J lost 3 bases; unmatched junction nucleotides: 11. The CDR3 sequence is CACHGGTGKDTEAFF. CDR3 nucleotides: TGTGCCTGTCATGGGGGGACAGGGAAGGACACTGAAGCTTTCTTT.

The chain links TRBV4-3 to TRBJ1-4; D not certain. Deletions cut 6 bases from V and 3 bases from J, with 17 bases between. Per the germline V gene, CDR1 is LGHNA and CDR2 is YSLEER. This CDR3 has 16 residues. CDR3 nucleotides: TGCGCCAGCAGTCGGGCGGGAGGGAGTGCTAATGAAAAACTGTTTTTT. It encodes CASSRAGGSANEKLFF.

The chain is built from TRBV5-1 and TRBJ2-2; TRBD1 aligns across 9 bases. Germline-derived CDR1 and CDR2 are SGHRS and YFSETQ. The CDR3 contains 15 residues. Trimming cost V 1 base and J 3 bases; bases outside gene matches: 1. As DNA, the CDR3 is TGCGCCAGCAGCTTGCGACAGGGGGACACCGGGGAGCTGTTTTTT. It yields the protein CASSLRQGDTGELFF.

The CDR3 loop is CASSLAPLGRGTNEKLFF. CDR3 DNA: TGTGCCAGCAGCTTAGCACCCCTTGGGAGAGGGACTAATGAAAAACTGTTTTTT. The V call is TRBV7-9, the J call TRBJ1-4; D call uncertain. CDR3 length: 18 amino acids. The germline V gene has CDR1 SEHNR and CDR2 FQNEAQ (reference sequence). Trimming shortened V by 0 bases and J by 2 bases, and 16 bases separated the two germline ends.

The chain carries TRBV6-5 and TRBJ2-6; TRBD1 matches 8 bases. The V segment lost 6 bases and the J segment 4 bases; nucleotides outside the gene matches: 5. This CDR3 contains 15 residues. The germline CDR1 and CDR2 sequences are MNHEY and SVGAGI. The CDR3 nucleotides are TGTGCCAGCAGCCCGCAGGGGGCCGGGGCCAACGTCCTGACTTTC. Amino acids: CASSPQGAGANVLTF.

This clone was recorded once. The chain recombines TRBV30 with TRBJ1-5; 7 nucleotides match TRBD1. V shed 2 bases, J shed 7 bases, and the junction held 5 bases outside the gene matches. CDR3 length: 13 residues. Germline loops: CDR1 GTSNPN, CDR2 SVGIG (reference sequence). CDR3 nucleotides: TGTGCCTGGAGTCTCAGGGGGTTACAGCCCCAGCATTTT. Its translation is CAWSLRGLQPQHF.

This chain links TRBV7-9 with TRBJ1-2; 7 bases align to TRBD1. Germline V gives CDR1 SEHNR, CDR2 FQNEAQ (reference sequence). The CDR3 is 14 amino acids. V shed 5 bases and J 4 bases; nucleotides not matched to a gene: 7. The CDR3 sequence is CASSGGTDLYGYTF. CDR3 in DNA: TGTGCCAGCAGCGGGGGGACAGACCTCTATGGCTACACCTTC.

This chain uses TRBV9 with TRBJ2-1; 8 bases fit TRBD1. The germline CDR1 and CDR2 sequences are SGDLS and YYNGEE. The CDR3 loop spans 14 amino acids. V gave up 2 bases and J gave up 4 bases; unmatched junction bases: 2. The CDR3: CASSVGQEYNEQFF. The CDR3 nucleotides are TGTGCCAGCAGCGTGGGACAGGAATACAATGAGCAGTTCTTC.

This chain uses TRBV5-1 with TRBJ2-1, with TRBD2 matching 14 bases. The length of the CDR3 is 15 residues. Per the germline V gene, CDR1 is SGHRS and CDR2 is YFSETQ. V was pared by 5 bases and J by 9 bases, with 7 bases of the junction left unmatched. The CDR3 DNA sequence: TGCGCCAGCAGTTACGGACTAGCGGGAGGATCTGAGCAGTTCTTC. Its translation is CASSYGLAGGSEQFF.

The chain couples TRBV6-6 to TRBJ2-1; D perhaps matches TRBD1 (6 bases). This CDR3 is 16 amino acids long. Trimming stripped 5 bases from V and 2 bases from J, with 16 bases between. Per the germline V gene, CDR1 is MNHNY and CDR2 is SVGAGI (reference sequence). The CDR3 loop is CASSRTGLPPYNEQFF. The CDR3 coding sequence is TGTGCCAGCAGTCGAACAGGGCTCCCCCCCTACAATGAGCAGTTCTTC.

This sequence joins TRBV6-1 and TRBJ2-7, with 7 bases aligning to TRBD1. Germline V gene sequence: CDR1 MNHNS, CDR2 SASEGT. The CDR3 length is 13 residues. The junction had 5 bases not matched to a gene; V was cut back by 4 bases and J by 5 bases. The CDR3 protein is CASSGIGGDEQYF. The CDR3 bases are TGTGCCAGCAGTGGAATAGGGGGCGACGAGCAGTACTTC.

The V call is TRBV18, the J call TRBJ1-2, with D maybe TRBD1 (5 bases). The ends were cut back, 3 bases at V and 8 bases at J, with 13 bases in the middle. Germline CDR1 KGHSH, CDR2 LQKENI. The CDR3 sequence is 13 residues long. The CDR3 is CASSPDLEGGYTF. CDR3 nucleotide sequence: TGTGCCAGCTCACCTGACCTGGAGGGGGGCTACACCTTC.

This chain connects TRBV5-4 to TRBJ1-2; 7 nucleotides agree with TRBD1. The J segment lost 3 bases and the V segment lost 2 bases, leaving 1 base of the junction unmatched. In germline, CDR1 is SGHNT, CDR2 YYREEE (reference sequence). The CDR3 is 13 residues long. CDR3 protein: CASSFDRDYGYTF. The CDR3 bases are TGTGCCAGCAGCTTCGACAGGGACTATGGCTACACCTTC.

The rearrangement uses TRBV23-1 and TRBJ1-1, with D tentatively TRBD1 (6 bases). TRBV23-1 is an ORF, with its function uncertain. V was cut by 3 bases and J by 1 base, with 18 bases left in between. This CDR3 contains 17 residues. Here the CDR3 reads CASSHPDRRLKNTEAFF. The CDR3 bases are TGCGCCAGCAGTCACCCCGACAGGAGGCTCAAGAACACTGAAGCTTTCTTT.

The V and J genes are TRBV6-1 and TRBJ2-2, with D maybe TRBD1 (5 bases). CDR1 is MNHNS, CDR2 SASEGT, per germline. CDR3 length: 13 amino acids. Trimming left V 4 bases short and J 5 bases short, with 8 bases between. CDR3 bases: TGTGCCAGCAGTGTGCCAGGGACCGGGGAGCTGTTTTTT. This translates into CASSVPGTGELFF.

This rearrangement joins TRBV11-2 to TRBJ2-3; 8 bases fit TRBD1. Trimming cost V 11 bases and J 2 bases; bases outside gene matches: 9. The length of the CDR3 is 14 residues. Germline CDR1 reads SGHAT; CDR2 reads FQNNGV. The CDR3 region is CAVLGDRITDTQYF. CDR3 DNA: TGTGCCGTCCTCGGGGACAGGATCACAGATACGCAGTATTTT.

The V call is TRBV7-8, the J call TRBJ2-3; 10 nucleotides agree with TRBD1. Per germline, CDR1 SGHVS and CDR2 FQNEAQ. This CDR3 contains 15 residues. J lost 3 bases, V lost 6 bases, and 6 bases had no gene match. CDR3 loop: CASSPDRGRTDTQYF. DNA for the CDR3: TGTGCCAGCAGTCCCGACAGGGGGCGGACAGATACGCAGTATTTT. The variable domain in full, with the rest retrieved from reference TRBV7-8 and TRBJ2-3, is GAGVSQSPRYKVAKRGQDVALRCDPISGHVSLFWYQQALGQGPEFLTYFQNEAQLDKSGLPSDRFFAERPEGSVSTLKIQRTQQEDSAVYLCASSPDRGRTDTQYFGPGTRLTVL.

The chain uses TRBV11-1 and TRBJ1-2, with D uncertain. Germline V gene lookup returns CDR1 SGHAT and CDR2 FQDESV (reference sequence). Trimming removed 2 bases from V and 0 bases from J, with 13 bases in between. CDR3 length: 16 amino acids. The CDR3 loop reads CASSLTALRPNYGYTF. In DNA form, the CDR3 reads TGTGCCAGCAGCTTAACGGCACTACGGCCTAACTATGGCTACACCTTC.

The chain employs TRBV5-6 and TRBJ2-3, with 9 bases identical to TRBD2. The CDR3 loop spans 17 amino acids. The V and J ends lost 2 bases and 3 bases, in that order; junction bases with no gene match: 10. The germline gives CDR1 SGHDT, CDR2 YYEEEE. The CDR3: CASSFGLALYGTDTQYF. CDR3 DNA: TGTGCCAGCAGCTTCGGACTAGCGCTCTATGGGACAGATACGCAGTATTTT.

This sequence joins TRBV18 and TRBJ1-1; D ambiguous. The V end lost 0 bases, the J end lost 0 bases, and 5 bases lay between the germline ends. The CDR3 covers 14 residues. CDR1 KGHSH and CDR2 LQKENI come from the germline V gene. CDR3 bases: TGTGCCAGCTCACCACCGTCCATGAACACTGAAGCTTTCTTT. It translates to CASSPPSMNTEAFF.

The chain combines TRBV5-5 with TRBJ2-7; possibly TRBD1 or TRBD2 for D (6 bases each). Germline V gene sequence: CDR1 SGHKS, CDR2 YYEKEE (reference sequence). V lost 4 bases and J 1 base, leaving 15 bases between the germline ends. The CDR3 consists of 15 residues. The chain's CDR3 is CASSLDRLGSYEQYF. CDR3 nucleotides: TGTGCCAGCAGCCTGGACAGACTAGGGTCCTACGAGCAGTACTTC.

The chain carries TRBV19 and TRBJ2-1, with TRBD2 identical over 11 bases. The CDR3 has 15 residues. Germline CDR1 LNHDA, CDR2 SQIVND (reference sequence). Trimming at V came to 6 bases and at J to 6 bases, leaving 7 bases not matched to a gene. In DNA form, the CDR3 reads TGTGCCAGTAGATCGGGACTAGCGGAGACCAATGAGCAGTTCTTC. Protein: CASRSGLAETNEQFF.

The rearrangement joins TRBV2 to TRBJ1-5, with D possibly TRBD1 on 5 matching bases. The CDR3 extends over 15 amino acids. Germline lookup yields CDR1 SNHLY and CDR2 FYNNEI. The V end was cut by 1 base, the J end by 0 bases, with 7 bases between. CDR3 DNA: TGTGCCAGCAGTGAAGGGGGGGGTAGCAATCAGCCCCAGCATTTT. Protein: CASSEGGGSNQPQHF.

The gene calls are TRBV14 and TRBJ2-2, with 15 bases that match TRBD2. Per the germline V gene, CDR1 is SGHDN and CDR2 is FVKESK. J gave up 8 bases and V 0 bases, and 4 bases lay outside the gene matches. The length of the CDR3 is 17 residues. The CDR3 sequence is CASSQEGLAGGRGELFF. CDR3 DNA: TGTGCCAGCAGCCAAGAGGGACTAGCGGGGGGCAGGGGGGAGCTGTTTTTT.

This chain connects TRBV6-5 to TRBJ1-5; D remains ambiguous. V lost 4 bases to trimming and J lost 6 bases, with 10 bases between them. CDR1 MNHEY and CDR2 SVGAGI come from the germline V gene. This CDR3 is 13 amino acids long. The CDR3 DNA is TGTGCCAGCAGTTCACACCACAGTCAGCCCCAGCATTTT. Amino acids: CASSSHHSQPQHF.